This T cell receptor (beta chain) emerged from a study of blood T cell repertoires in COVID-19. The overall study: PBMCs, B-cell-depleted T cells, or T cells provided the cDNA or gDNA that made up the material.

CDR1 is DFQATT and CDR2 is SNEGSKA in the germline V gene (reference sequence). CDR3 length: 13 amino acids. V lost 3 bases and J 4 bases, leaving 9 bases between the germline ends. The repertoire was sequenced with immunoSEQ multiplex PCR; TCRdb's copy has only in-frame clones and lacks some. The sample consists of 100,000 to 150,000 clones, approximately 91% of them appearing once. Input material: peripheral blood. The rearrangement uses TRBV20-1 and TRBJ1-4; D uncertain. This clonotype originated in a woman of 80 years or more with acute or convalescent COVID-19. The CDR3 bases are TGCAGTGCTAGTTCCAGACTTAATGAAAAACTGTTTTTT. Translation gives CSASSRLNEKLFF.